The present entry profiles one TCR beta chain with its context. Its matching antigen is unknown. The data originate from a study of beta chain features in type 1 diabetes. Naive, central memory, regulatory and stem cell-like memory cells within the CD4+ compartment were sorted using CD45RO/CCR7/CD25/CD127/CD95/CD27. All of the isolated RNA was reverse transcribed, so expressed TCRB transcripts were sequenced. TCRdb's copy holds only in-frame clones and misses some; the assay was immunoSEQ multiplex PCR. The sample has a few hundred thousand clones, 15% to 20% seen once; the top ten hold approximately 0.043%. J was trimmed by 6 bases and V by 4 bases; bases with no gene match: 14. Germline V gene sequence: CDR1 SGHRS, CDR2 YFSETQ. CDR3 size: 19 residues. Broader study findings: Fewer insertions but more deletions were seen at VDJ junctions in type 1 diabetes patients.

V usage is TRBV5-1 and J usage is TRBJ2-1; 15 nucleotides line up with TRBD2. The sequence came from a woman younger than 35 in good health. Sequenced material: naive CD4+ T cells from blood. The CDR3: CASSTGLAGGPGFGNEQFF. The CDR3 nucleotides are TGCGCCAGCAGCACGGGACTAGCGGGAGGCCCCGGATTTGGCAATGAGCAGTTCTTC.